A selection of T cell receptor beta chains follows, all from one sample in a study of T cells in Graves' hyperthyroidism and ophthalmopathy. TCRdb re-called the multiplex PCR reads through MiXCR, storing one row per CDR3 protein. The sample gives under 650,000 distinct CDR3 sequences, about 17% of which show up once; less than 4.5% is in the top ten. Sequencing was carried out using blood. These receptors originate from a woman between 25 and 40 years old with Graves' hyperthyroidism. The CDR3 runs from the conserved cysteine through the conserved F or W. The D gene is left open where the match is weak. Rows give clone size only sometimes, using once, few, many, or a class for an expanded clone.

d_gene	v_gene	j_gene	abundance	CDR3nt	CDR3aa
-	TRBV7-9	TRBJ2-1	few	TGTGCCAGCAGCGGAGATCCGGGACCAACCTACAATGAGCAGTTCTTC	CASSGDPGPTYNEQFF
TRBD1	TRBV19	TRBJ2-7	-	TGTGCCAGTAGTCCAACATCCGGGACAGGGGGCAATGAGCAGTACTTC	CASSPTSGTGGNEQYF
TRBD1	TRBV7-2	TRBJ2-1	many	TGTGCCAGCAGCTTAGCGACCCTGACAGGGGGCTACAATGAGCAGTTCTTC	CASSLATLTGGYNEQFF
-	TRBV12-3/TRBV12-4	TRBJ1-3	many	TGTGCCAGCAGTCTCACTCGGGGGGCGCGCGGAAACACCATATATTTT	CASSLTRGARGNTIYF
-	TRBV11-2	TRBJ2-2	many	TGTGCCAGCAGCTTATGGGCTACGAACACCGGGGAGCTGTTTTTT	CASSLWATNTGELFF
-	TRBV4-3	TRBJ1-4	-	TGCGCCAGCAGCCCATCCCAGGGGTATGGTCTGTTTTTT	CASSPSQGYGLFF
-	TRBV3-1	TRBJ2-5	many	TGTGCCAGCAGCCAAGGGATCCAAGAGACCCAGTACTTC	CASSQGIQETQYF
-	TRBV28	TRBJ2-5	-	TGTGCCAGCACCGTGTCATCCCGACCAAAGTACTTC	CASTVSSRPKYF
-	TRBV30	TRBJ2-7	many	TGTGCCTGGAGTTCAGCGGAGGAGCAGTACTTC	CAWSSAEEQYF
-	TRBV28	TRBJ1-2	-	TGTGCCAGCAGTTTCGGGACCCCTAGTGGCTACACCTTC	CASSFGTPSGYTF
-	TRBV6-5	TRBJ2-7	-	TGTGCCAGCAGTTACTCGCCGGCGACCCCAAACTACGAGCAGTACTTC	CASSYSPATPNYEQYF
TRBD1	TRBV5-6	TRBJ2-3	few	TGTGCCAGCAGCTTGTGGGACAGGAGCACAGATACGCAGTATTTT	CASSLWDRSTDTQYF
-	TRBV20-1	TRBJ2-1	many	TGCAGTGCTAGAGGTACGGAGCGGACCAGCTCCTACAATGAGCAGTTCTTC	CSARGTERTSSYNEQFF
-	TRBV30	TRBJ2-2	few	TGTGCCTGGACCCCTCGTAGGGGGGGGCTGTTTTTT	CAWTPRRGGLFF
-	TRBV30	TRBJ2-3	many	TGTGCCTCGGACGGAGAAAGGGCCACAGATACGCAGTATTTT	CASDGERATDTQYF
-	TRBV28	TRBJ1-1	many	TGTGCCAGCAGCACTTACCCCCCGGGACCCGTAAACACTGAAGCTTTCTTT	CASSTYPPGPVNTEAFF
TRBD2	TRBV20-1	TRBJ2-1	many	TGCAGTGCCCTTCCCCAGCCGGGACTAGCGGATGTAAGCTCCTACAATGAGCAGTTCTTC	CSALPQPGLADVSSYNEQFF
-	TRBV5-6	TRBJ1-5	few	TGTGCCAGCAGCTTCGACAGGACACAGCCCCAGCATTTT	CASSFDRTQPQHF
TRBD1	TRBV9	TRBJ2-3	-	TGTGCCAGCAGCGCCACAGGGGGGATCACAGATACGCAGTATTTT	CASSATGGITDTQYF
TRBD2	TRBV20-1	TRBJ2-5	-	TGCAGTGCAAGACTAGCGGGAGGCCTGAGGGAGACCCAGTACTTC	CSARLAGGLRETQYF
-	TRBV3-1	TRBJ2-7	many	TGTGCCAGCAGCCGAACAGGGAGCTCCTACGAGCAGTACTTC	CASSRTGSSYEQYF
TRBD1	TRBV20-1	TRBJ2-3	-	TGCAGTGTCTGGGGGCTAGAAGACAGGGATGCAGATACGCAGTATTTT	CSVWGLEDRDADTQYF
TRBD2	TRBV12-3/TRBV12-4	TRBJ2-2	many	TGTGCCACGTTCACTAGCGGGAGGAAATCCGGGGAGCTGTTTTTT	CATFTSGRKSGELFF
-	TRBV6-2/TRBV6-3	TRBJ2-5	few	TGTGCCAGCAGTTTCACTGCCCGGGAGACCCAGTACTTC	CASSFTARETQYF
-	TRBV2	TRBJ2-2	few	TGTGCCAGCAGTCCAGGGTTCACCGGGGAGCTGTTTTTT	CASSPGFTGELFF
-	TRBV28	TRBJ2-5	many	TGTGCCAGCAGTTTAACCCCCCCCAGGGGTGAGACCCAGTACTTC	CASSLTPPRGETQYF
-	TRBV7-3	TRBJ2-2	few	TGTGCCAGCAGCCCGCTAGTGACCGGGGAGCTGTTTTTT	CASSPLVTGELFF
TRBD1	TRBV5-1	TRBJ1-6	-	TGCGCCAGCAGCGTGGACAGGGGCTCCTATAATTCACCCCTCCACTTT	CASSVDRGSYNSPLHF
-	TRBV10-3	TRBJ2-1	many	TGTGCCATGGGATCTTCGGGGGTTTGGAATGAGCAGTTCTTC	CAMGSSGVWNEQFF
TRBD1	TRBV19	TRBJ1-5	-	TGTGCCAGTAGTCCGGCGACAGGGTCCACGGGTCAGCCCCAGCATTTT	CASSPATGSTGQPQHF
-	TRBV7-2	TRBJ1-4	-	TGTGCCAGCAGCTTAATGGGCAGGGTGGGTGAAAAACTGTTTTTT	CASSLMGRVGEKLFF
-	TRBV12-3/TRBV12-4	TRBJ2-1	few	TGTGCCAGCATCCAAGGGGGGCCCTACAATGAGCAGTTCTTC	CASIQGGPYNEQFF
TRBD2	TRBV3-1	TRBJ2-2	many	TGTGCCACCAGAGCGGGAGGGACCGGGGAGCTGTTTTTT	CATRAGGTGELFF
TRBD1	TRBV5-6	TRBJ2-7	-	TGTGCCAGCAGCTTGGCCAGGACAGGGGGTTCCTACGAGCAGTACTTC	CASSLARTGGSYEQYF
-	TRBV18	TRBJ1-5	-	TGTGCCAGCTCACCGGGTTTGGGCAATCAGCCCCAGCATTTT	CASSPGLGNQPQHF
TRBD2	TRBV12-3/TRBV12-4	TRBJ2-7	many	TGTGCCAGCAGTTTGGGTAGCGGGGCCCACTACGAGCAGTACTTC	CASSLGSGAHYEQYF
-	TRBV9	TRBJ2-5	-	TGTGCCAGCAGCGTAGGTGGCGGGGAACAAGAGACCCAGTACTTC	CASSVGGGEQETQYF
-	TRBV5-6	TRBJ2-7	-	TGTGCCAGCAGCTTAAGGGGAGCGGCCTACGAGCAGTACTTC	CASSLRGAAYEQYF
TRBD2	TRBV20-1	TRBJ2-1	many	TGCAGTGCCCGCAAGCGGGAGGCCGTCTACAATGAGCAGTTCTTC	CSARKREAVYNEQFF
-	TRBV24-1	TRBJ1-5	many	TGTGCCACCAGTGATCGAACTACAGGACTGAATATCAATCAGCCCCAGCATTTT	CATSDRTTGLNINQPQHF
TRBD1	TRBV2	TRBJ2-2	-	TGTGCCAGCAGTGAAGCGTGGGACAGGGGGCTCCCGAACACCGGGGAGCTGTATTTT	CASSEAWDRGLPNTGELYF
-	TRBV30	TRBJ2-7	many	TGTGCCTGGAGCTCCCAGGGGTACGAGCAGTACTTC	CAWSSQGYEQYF
TRBD2	TRBV30	TRBJ2-2	many	TGTGCCTGGAGTGTAGGGGAGGGTACCGGGGAGCTGTTTTTT	CAWSVGEGTGELFF
TRBD1	TRBV20-1	TRBJ2-7	few	TGCAGTGCTAACGCACCAAGACAGGGGGCGAATATATACGAGCAGTACTTC	CSANAPRQGANIYEQYF
-	TRBV18	TRBJ1-2	few	TGTGCCAGCTCACCAAATCCCCAGGGGAAGGGCTACACCTTC	CASSPNPQGKGYTF
-	TRBV19	TRBJ2-5	-	TGTGCCAGTAGTATTACCAGGACTAAAGAGACCCAGTACTTC	CASSITRTKETQYF
-	TRBV28	TRBJ2-3	many	TGTGCCAGCAGGTCCGGTGCTTTGGGGGCAGATACGCAGTATTTT	CASRSGALGADTQYF
TRBD2	TRBV6-5	TRBJ2-5	-	TGTGCCAGCAGCCACCTAGCGGGAGCTGAGAAGACCCAGTACTTC	CASSHLAGAEKTQYF
-	TRBV6-1	TRBJ1-5	-	TGTGCCAGCAGTGAAAAGTGGATGCTTGAGGAGCATTTT	CASSEKWMLEEHF
-	TRBV20-1	TRBJ1-1	many	TGCAGTGCTGATGATAGGGGCCGCATGAACACTGAAGCTTTCTTT	CSADDRGRMNTEAFF
-	TRBV7-7	TRBJ2-5	many	TGTGCTAGCAGCTACCGGGGGACACCCCAAGAGACCCAGTACTTC	CASSYRGTPQETQYF
-	TRBV27	TRBJ2-2	few	TGTGCCAGCAGTTTAGGGACTTTTGTTGGGGAGCTGTTTTTT	CASSLGTFVGELFF
TRBD1	TRBV6-1	TRBJ1-5	-	TGTGCCAGCACTGACAGGGCCTATAGCAATCAGCCCCAGCATTTT	CASTDRAYSNQPQHF
-	TRBV28	TRBJ1-2	many	TGTGCCAGCAGTTTATTGGGGGCGGGCTATGGCTACACCTTC	CASSLLGAGYGYTF
-	TRBV27	TRBJ2-7	many	TGTGCCAGCAGTCAACAACCCCCCTACGAGCAGTACTTC	CASSQQPPYEQYF
-	TRBV15	TRBJ1-4	few	TGTGCCACCAGCAGGGGGGAATTGACAGATGAAAAACTGTTTTTT	CATSRGELTDEKLFF
-	TRBV24-1	TRBJ2-7	many	TGTGCCACCCGCGCGCAGGGGATGGGCGAGCAGTACTTC	CATRAQGMGEQYF